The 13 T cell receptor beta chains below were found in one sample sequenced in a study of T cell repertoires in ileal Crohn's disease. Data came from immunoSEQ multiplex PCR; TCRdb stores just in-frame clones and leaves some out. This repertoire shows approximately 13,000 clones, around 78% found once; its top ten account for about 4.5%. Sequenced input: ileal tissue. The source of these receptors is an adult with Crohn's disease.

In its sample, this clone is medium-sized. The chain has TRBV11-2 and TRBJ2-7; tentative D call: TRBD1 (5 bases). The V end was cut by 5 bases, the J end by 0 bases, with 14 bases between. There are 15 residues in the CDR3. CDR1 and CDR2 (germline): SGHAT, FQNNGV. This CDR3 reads CASSMYLDSSYEQYF. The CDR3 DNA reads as TGTGCCAGCAGCATGTATCTTGACAGCTCCTACGAGCAGTACTTC.

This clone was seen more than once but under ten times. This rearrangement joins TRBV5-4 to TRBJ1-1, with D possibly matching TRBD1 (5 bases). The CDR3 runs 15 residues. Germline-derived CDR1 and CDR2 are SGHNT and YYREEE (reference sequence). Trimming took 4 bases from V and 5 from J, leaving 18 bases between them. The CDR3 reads CASSLGGQGRTEAFF. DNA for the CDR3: TGTGCCAGCAGCCTAGGTGGGCAGGGAAGGACTGAAGCTTTCTTT.

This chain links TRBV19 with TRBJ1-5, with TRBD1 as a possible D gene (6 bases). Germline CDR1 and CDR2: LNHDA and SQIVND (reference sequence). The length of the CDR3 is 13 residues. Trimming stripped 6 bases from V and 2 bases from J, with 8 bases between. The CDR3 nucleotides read TGTGCCAGTAGCCGACAGGGCAATCAGCCCCAGCATTTT. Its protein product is CASSRQGNQPQHF.

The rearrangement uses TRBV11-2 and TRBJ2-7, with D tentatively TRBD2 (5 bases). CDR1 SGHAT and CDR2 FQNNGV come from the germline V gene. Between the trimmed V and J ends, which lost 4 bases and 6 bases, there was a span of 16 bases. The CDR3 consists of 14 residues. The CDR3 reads CASSSRTGWFEQYF. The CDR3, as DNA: TGTGCCAGCAGCTCCCGGACGGGGTGGTTCGAGCAGTACTTC.

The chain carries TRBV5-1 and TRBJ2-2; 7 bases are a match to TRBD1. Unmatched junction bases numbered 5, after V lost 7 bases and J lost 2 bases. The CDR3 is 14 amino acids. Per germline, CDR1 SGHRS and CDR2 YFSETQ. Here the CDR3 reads CASLQGTNTGELFF. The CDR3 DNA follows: TGCGCCAGCCTACAGGGGACCAACACCGGGGAGCTGTTTTTT.

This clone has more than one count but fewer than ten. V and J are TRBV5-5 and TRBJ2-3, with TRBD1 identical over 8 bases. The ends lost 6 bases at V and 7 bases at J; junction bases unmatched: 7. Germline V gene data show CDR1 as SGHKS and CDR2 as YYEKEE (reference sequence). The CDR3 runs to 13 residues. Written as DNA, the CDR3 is TGTGCCAGCACCCAACAGGGGGTAAATACGCAGTATTTT. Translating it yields CASTQQGVNTQYF.

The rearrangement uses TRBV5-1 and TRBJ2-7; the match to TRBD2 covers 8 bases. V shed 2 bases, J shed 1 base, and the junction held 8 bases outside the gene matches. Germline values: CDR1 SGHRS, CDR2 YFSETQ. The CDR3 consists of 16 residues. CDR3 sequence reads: CASSFAGSGVSYEQYF. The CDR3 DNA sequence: TGCGCCAGCAGCTTCGCGGGTAGCGGGGTGTCCTACGAGCAGTACTTC.

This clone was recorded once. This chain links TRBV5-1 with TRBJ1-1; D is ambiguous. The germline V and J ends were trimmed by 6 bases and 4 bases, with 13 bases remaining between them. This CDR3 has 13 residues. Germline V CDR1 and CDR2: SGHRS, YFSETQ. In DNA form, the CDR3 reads TGCGCCAGCACGCGCGGTTTTGCCACTGAAGCTTTCTTT. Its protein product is CASTRGFATEAFF.

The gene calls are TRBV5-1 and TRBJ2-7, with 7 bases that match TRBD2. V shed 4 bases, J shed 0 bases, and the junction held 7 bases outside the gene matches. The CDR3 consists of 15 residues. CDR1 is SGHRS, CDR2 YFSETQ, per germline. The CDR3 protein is CASSLGGGGSYEQYF. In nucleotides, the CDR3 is TGCGCCAGCAGCCTTGGTGGGGGGGGCTCCTACGAGCAGTACTTC. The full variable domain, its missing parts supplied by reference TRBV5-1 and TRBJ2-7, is KAGVTQTPRYLIKTRGQQVTLSCSPISGHRSVSWYQQTPGQGLQFLFEYFSETQRNKGNFPGRFSGRQFSNSRSEMNVSTLELGDSALYLCASSLGGGGSYEQYFGPGTRLTVT.

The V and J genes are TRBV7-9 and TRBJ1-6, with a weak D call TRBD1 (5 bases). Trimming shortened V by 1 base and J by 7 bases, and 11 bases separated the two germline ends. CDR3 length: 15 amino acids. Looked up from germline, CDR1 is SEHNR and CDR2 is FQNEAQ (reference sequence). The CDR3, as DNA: TGTGCCAGCAGCTTAGTTGGGGCAGGGAATTCACCCCTCCACTTT. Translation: CASSLVGAGNSPLHF. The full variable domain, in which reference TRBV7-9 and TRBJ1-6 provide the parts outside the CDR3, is DTGVSQNPRHKITKRGQNVTFRCDPISEHNRLYWYRQTLGQGPEFLTYFQNEAQLEKSRLLSDRFSAERPKGSFSTLEIQRTEQGDSAMYLCASSLVGAGNSPLHFGNGTRLTVT.

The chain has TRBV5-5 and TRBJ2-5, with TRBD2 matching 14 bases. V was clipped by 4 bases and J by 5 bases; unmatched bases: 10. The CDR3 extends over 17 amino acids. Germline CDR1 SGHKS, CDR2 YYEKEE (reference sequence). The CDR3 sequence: CASSPIGTSGGQETQYF. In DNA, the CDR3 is TGTGCCAGCAGCCCGATCGGGACTAGCGGGGGTCAGGAGACCCAGTACTTC.

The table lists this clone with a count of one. In nucleotides, the CDR3 is TGTGCCAGCAGCGTGTGGGGCTCAGAGACCCAGTACTTC. Its translation: CASSVWGSETQYF. The rearrangement links TRBV9 to TRBJ2-5, with TRBD1 as a possible D gene (5 bases). Germline assignment: CDR1 SGDLS and CDR2 YYNGEE. V lost 2 bases, J lost 4 bases, and 9 bases lay in between. There are 13 residues in the CDR3.

CDR3 bases: TGTGCCAGCAGCTTGGAGGTTGGTCGGGTGGCCGGGGAGCTGTTTTTT. Translation gives CASSLEVGRVAGELFF. The rearrangement uses TRBV5-6 and TRBJ2-2; D is undetermined. CDR3 length: 16 amino acids. V lost 0 bases to trimming and J lost 6 bases, with 15 bases between them. Looked up from germline, CDR1 is SGHDT and CDR2 is YYEEEE.